The next 7 T cell receptor beta chains were all read from a single sample in a study of CD8+CD57+ T cells in acquired aplastic anemia. Researchers used genomic DNA as the template to profile TCR beta VDJ and CDR3. TCRdb re-called the reads through MiXCR, storing one row per CDR3 protein. This table holds around 170,000 distinct CDR3 sequences, 35% to 50% found once. Material for sequencing was sorted CD4+, CD8+, or CD8+CD57+ T cells (not recorded which) from PBMCs. The receptors were sampled from a human donor in good health.

A remark on this clonotype: A much larger clone sits a single nucleotide away, making a read error possible. The chain joins TRBV11-2 to TRBJ2-3; 8 positions match TRBD2. In germline, CDR1 is SGHAT, CDR2 FQNNGV. After removal of 0 bases from V and 6 bases from J, the junction contained 5 bases not matched to a gene. CDR3 size: 15 residues. The CDR3 reads CASSLDVGGGDTQYF. The CDR3 DNA sequence: TGTGCCAGCAGCTTAGATGTCGGCGGGGGGGATACGCAGTATTTT.

CDR3 in DNA: TGCAGTGCTATCACTAGCGGTAGCACAGATACGCAGTATTTT. Translating gives CSAITSGSTDTQYF. This sequence joins TRBV20-1 and TRBJ2-3; TRBD2 matches 8 bases. The J segment lost 0 bases and the V segment lost 4 bases, leaving 3 bases of the junction unmatched. The CDR3 runs to 14 residues. CDR1 and CDR2 (germline): DFQATT, SNEGSKA (reference sequence).

This clonotype was counted ten times or more. V gene TRBV24-1 combines with J gene TRBJ2-6; D possibly matches TRBD1 or TRBD2 (6 bases each). The V gene lost 3 bases and the J gene lost 0 bases, with 14 bases spanning the gap. The CDR3 loop spans 18 amino acids. Germline V gives CDR1 KGHDR, CDR2 SFDVKD. The CDR3 nucleotides read TGTGCCACCAGTGATAGTCTAGGAGGGGGCTCTGGGGCCAACGTCCTGACTTTC. As protein: CATSDSLGGGSGANVLTF.

There are many counts of this clonotype. The chain combines TRBV7-9 with TRBJ2-1; D possibly corresponds to TRBD1 (6 bases). The CDR3 totals 15 residues. In germline, CDR1 is SEHNR, CDR2 FQNEAQ (reference sequence). V lost 2 bases to trimming and J lost 5 bases, with 13 bases between them. CDR3 sequence reads: CASSLSRGRNNEQFF. The CDR3 DNA follows: TGTGCCAGCAGCTTATCCAGGGGTAGGAACAATGAGCAGTTCTTC.

This clonotype was detected many times. This chain links TRBV20-1 with TRBJ2-6; possible D gene TRBD1, 6 bases. The CDR3 totals 16 residues. CDR1 DFQATT and CDR2 SNEGSKA come from the germline V gene (reference sequence). V dropped 2 bases and J dropped 0 bases, with 11 bases sitting between them. The CDR3 DNA sequence: TGCAGTGCTAGACTCCAGGGGTACTCTGGGGCCAACGTCCTGACTTTC. Translation gives CSARLQGYSGANVLTF.

This sequence joins TRBV4-2 and TRBJ1-2; 7 bases are a match to TRBD1. CDR1 is LGHNA and CDR2 is YNFKEQ in the germline V gene. This CDR3 has 16 amino acids. Trimming cost V 4 bases and J 5 bases; bases outside gene matches: 13. CDR3 DNA: TGTGCCAGCAGCCCCGGAGGACAGGACCGCCGGTATGGCTACACCTTC. Protein product: CASSPGGQDRRYGYTF.

On this clonotype: The conserved final phenylalanine or tryptophan is absent from the CDR3, which likely points to a read error. The limits of the CDR3 on the DNA are not certain, so only TCRdb's listed CDR3 is given. The chain joins TRBV15 to TRBJ2-7; TRBD1, the table's D call, lacks a check against the DNA. Germline V gene lookup returns CDR1 LNHNV and CDR2 YYDKDF (reference sequence). Ends included, the CDR3 has 15 residues. CDR3 protein: CATSREGLSSYEQHS.